These T cell receptor beta chains were read from a single sample in a study of CD8+ T cells in alopecia areata. The assay was immunoSEQ multiplex PCR, and TCRdb's table has in-frame clones only and misses some. This sample carries 6,500 to 7,500 clones, 64% of them seen once, and the ten largest clones take roughly 15%. The material was skin, obtained at week 0. These receptor sequences come from a human donor with alopecia areata. Each CDR3 is given with its conserved first and last residue. A D gene is named only where the DNA matches it firmly. Only part of the rows carry a size: once, few, many, or a class if the clone is expanded.

j_call clone_size d_call v_call cdr3_aa cdr3_nt
TRBJ2-3 . . TRBV27 CASKVAYTDTQYF TGTGCCAGCAAGGTAGCCTACACAGATACGCAGTATTTT
TRBJ2-3 once TRBD2 TRBV11-2 CASSLTSGSTDTQYF TGTGCCAGCAGCTTGACTAGCGGGAGCACAGATACGCAGTATTTT
TRBJ2-7 . . TRBV5-1 CASSLGSPYEQYF TGCGCCAGCAGCTTGGGCTCTCCTTACGAGCAGTACTTC
TRBJ1-2 . TRBD1 TRBV11-1 CASSQSRDREGYTF TGTGCCAGCAGCCAGTCCCGGGACAGGGAAGGCTACACCTTC
TRBJ1-2 . . TRBV28 CASIPTGRSMDYGYTF TGTGCCAGCATTCCCACAGGGAGAAGTATGGACTATGGCTACACCTTC
TRBJ2-1 . TRBD2 TRBV5-1 CASSFGTSGSLNEQFF TGCGCCAGCAGCTTCGGTACTAGCGGGAGTCTCAATGAGCAGTTCTTC
TRBJ1-5 . . TRBV27 CASSFTPYSNRPQHF TGTGCCAGCAGTTTCACACCTTATAGCAATCGGCCCCAGCATTTT
TRBJ1-1 once . TRBV4-1 CASSVLGNTEAFF TGCGCCAGCAGTGTACTGGGTAACACTGAAGCTTTCTTT
TRBJ1-2 . . TRBV7-9 CASSLVPGSYGYTF TGTGCCAGCAGCTTAGTCCCAGGGAGCTATGGCTACACCTTC
TRBJ2-7 . TRBD1 TRBV6-6 CASMMTGDSYEQYF TGTGCCAGCATGATGACAGGGGACTCCTACGAGCAGTACTTC
TRBJ2-7 few TRBD1 TRBV7-9 CASSSFRDSSYEQYF TGTGCCAGCAGCTCCTTCCGGGACAGCTCCTACGAGCAGTACTTC
TRBJ2-5 few TRBD2 TRBV2 CASSGSGGGETQYF TGTGCCAGCAGTGGCTCGGGGGGGGGCGAGACCCAGTACTTC
TRBJ2-6 . . TRBV28 CASSSRGKGSGANVLTF TGTGCCAGCAGTTCCCGCGGGAAGGGGTCTGGGGCCAACGTCCTGACTTTC
TRBJ2-5 . . TRBV5-1 CASSLAAATQETQYF TGCGCCAGCAGCTTGGCGGCAGCGACCCAAGAGACCCAGTACTTC
TRBJ1-1 . . TRBV5-5 CASSLGTVNTEAFF TGTGCCAGCAGCTTGGGGACAGTGAACACTGAAGCTTTCTTT
TRBJ1-2 . . TRBV6-4 CASTLQGYTF TGTGCCAGCACCCTACAAGGCTACACCTTC
TRBJ2-5 . . TRBV18 CASSPGPFQETQYF TGTGCCAGCTCACCAGGTCCATTTCAAGAGACCCAGTACTTC
TRBJ2-3 . . TRBV7-3 CASSLGSPLDTQYF TGTGCCAGCAGCTTAGGATCCCCCCTAGATACGCAGTATTTT
TRBJ2-5 . TRBD2 TRBV7-2 CASSRFRPSGVFSVETQYF TGTGCCAGCAGCCGTTTTAGGCCTAGCGGGGTTTTCTCGGTGGAGACCCAGTACTTC
TRBJ2-2 . . TRBV7-2 CASSRNIVGGELFF TGTGCCAGCAGCCGAAACATTGTGGGCGGGGAGCTGTTTTTT
TRBJ1-2 . . TRBV6-4 CASSEGGNGYTF TGTGCCAGCAGTGAAGGAGGGAATGGCTACACCTTC
TRBJ1-1 . . TRBV6-5 CASSYGQPAEAFF TGTGCCAGCAGTTACGGCCAGCCCGCCGAAGCTTTCTTT
TRBJ2-1 . TRBD1 TRBV5-8 CASSGTPGTGYPYNEQFF TGTGCCAGCAGCGGAACCCCCGGGACAGGGTATCCCTACAATGAGCAGTTCTTC
TRBJ1-1 . . TRBV19 CASTRTEQNTEAFF TGTGCCAGTACTCGGACAGAACAGAACACTGAAGCTTTCTTT
TRBJ2-7 . TRBD2 TRBV5-1 CASSLTAGGGYEQYF TGCGCCAGCAGCTTGACAGCGGGAGGCGGTTACGAGCAGTACTTC
TRBJ1-3 . . TRBV2 CASSEAGPSHGSGNTIYF TGTGCCAGCAGTGAGGCTGGACCGAGTCATGGCTCTGGAAACACCATATATTTT
TRBJ2-3 . TRBD2 TRBV10-2 CASSEASGGTGDTQYF TGCGCCAGCAGTGAAGCTAGCGGGGGGACCGGAGATACGCAGTATTTT
TRBJ2-7 . . TRBV5-4 CAISLARGSSYEQYF TGTGCCATCAGCTTGGCCCGAGGGAGCTCCTACGAGCAGTACTTC
TRBJ2-1 once TRBD1 TRBV19 CASSMPDRGPYNEQFF TGTGCCAGTAGTATGCCGGACAGGGGTCCCTACAATGAGCAGTTCTTC
TRBJ1-5 . . TRBV5-5 CASSLAGHSNQPQHF TGTGCCAGCAGCTTGGCGGGACACAGCAATCAGCCCCAGCATTTT
TRBJ2-1 . . TRBV19 CASSIIIAARSSYNEQFF TGTGCCAGTAGTATAATAATAGCGGCAAGGAGCTCCTACAATGAGCAGTTCTTC
TRBJ2-1 few . TRBV7-2 CASSLAASSYNEQFF TGTGCCAGCAGCTTAGCAGCTAGCTCCTACAATGAGCAGTTCTTC
TRBJ1-6 few . TRBV7-2 CASSLETEYSPLHF TGTGCCAGCAGCTTAGAGACAGAATATTCACCCCTCCACTTT
TRBJ1-2 . TRBD1 TRBV6-5 CASSYAGTGLPYGYTF TGTGCCAGCAGTTACGCCGGGACAGGGCTTCCCTATGGCTACACCTTC
TRBJ2-1 . TRBD2 TRBV10-3 CAISEYAASGGANEQFF TGTGCCATCAGTGAGTACGCCGCTAGCGGGGGGGCCAATGAGCAGTTCTTC
TRBJ2-3 few TRBD2 TRBV29-1 CSVTSGGDTQYF TGCAGCGTGACTAGCGGCGGGGATACGCAGTATTTT
TRBJ2-1 few . TRBV6-1 CASSGTDYNEQFF TGTGCCAGCAGTGGAACCGATTACAATGAGCAGTTCTTC
TRBJ1-2 . . TRBV7-2 CASSLAGGSYGYTF TGTGCCAGCAGCTTAGCGGGGGGGTCCTATGGCTACACCTTC
TRBJ2-2 . TRBD1 TRBV5-1 CASSVFNRGTVAGELFF TGCGCCAGCAGCGTCTTCAACCGAGGGACAGTGGCTGGGGAGCTGTTTTTT
TRBJ1-4 . . TRBV19 CASSILSASGEKLFF TGTGCCAGTAGTATTCTATCGGCGAGTGGGGAAAAACTGTTTTTT
TRBJ2-7 . TRBD2 TRBV27 CASSSLLAGAYEQYF TGTGCCAGCAGTTCCCTACTAGCGGGCGCCTACGAGCAGTACTTC
TRBJ2-5 . . TRBV5-6 CASSPRLLSKETQYF TGTGCCAGCAGCCCGAGACTCCTGAGCAAAGAGACCCAGTACTTC
TRBJ1-4 once . TRBV28 CASSWGNEKLFF TGTGCCAGCAGTTGGGGAAATGAAAAACTGTTTTTT
TRBJ2-5 few TRBD1 TRBV6-1 CASSELRGLEETQYF TGTGCCAGCAGTGAGCTCAGGGGGTTGGAAGAGACCCAGTACTTC
TRBJ1-2 . . TRBV25-1 CASSDFYGGVINYGYTF TGTGCCAGCAGTGATTTCTACGGGGGGGTGATTAACTATGGCTACACCTTC
TRBJ2-7 . . TRBV5-1 CASSLEVADFSYEQYF TGCGCCAGCAGCTTGGAGGTAGCGGACTTCTCCTACGAGCAGTACTTC
TRBJ2-7 . TRBD1 TRBV5-6 CASSFAAGTGSYEQYF TGTGCCAGCAGCTTCGCCGCCGGGACAGGGAGCTACGAGCAGTACTTC
TRBJ2-2 few . TRBV7-8 CASSLLRGRDTGELFF TGTGCCAGCAGCTTACTGAGGGGCAGGGACACCGGGGAGCTGTTTTTT
TRBJ2-5 . . TRBV7-9 CASSLLRLIQETQYF TGTGCCAGCAGCTTACTGCGGTTGATCCAAGAGACCCAGTACTTC
TRBJ2-7 . TRBD2 TRBV7-2 CASSLRSGSDEQYF TGTGCCAGCAGCTTACGGAGCGGGAGTGACGAGCAGTACTTC
TRBJ2-1 . . TRBV5-6 CASSDESVGVRGNEQFF TGTGCCAGCAGCGACGAATCCGTCGGGGTGCGGGGAAATGAGCAGTTCTTC
TRBJ2-7 . TRBD1 TRBV7-9 CASSGDRVEAKGLYEQYF TGTGCCAGCAGTGGGGACAGGGTGGAGGCTAAAGGGCTCTACGAGCAGTACTTC
TRBJ1-4 . TRBD1 TRBV4-3 CASSAQGAQLEKLFF TGCGCCAGCAGCGCCCAGGGGGCTCAGCTTGAAAAACTGTTTTTT
TRBJ1-2 . TRBD1 TRBV30 CAWADFGQEAGYTF TGTGCCTGGGCTGACTTCGGACAGGAGGCTGGCTACACCTTC
TRBJ2-1 . TRBD2 TRBV11-2 CASSLLAGELNEQFF TGTGCCAGCAGCTTACTAGCGGGAGAGCTCAATGAGCAGTTCTTC
TRBJ1-6 . . TRBV5-1 CASSLDGGQVAPLHF TGCGCCAGCAGCTTGGATGGGGGGCAGGTGGCACCCCTCCACTTT
TRBJ2-5 . TRBD2 TRBV5-1 CASSLFASGGATETQYF TGCGCCAGCAGCTTGTTTGCTAGCGGGGGGGCTACGGAGACCCAGTACTTC
TRBJ2-5 . . TRBV7-9 CASSLGFLVSQETQYF TGTGCCAGCAGCTTAGGCTTCCTCGTGTCCCAAGAGACCCAGTACTTC